The 27 T cell receptor beta chains in this list originate from one sample, sequenced in a study of T-cell reconstitution after alpha-beta-depleted transplantation in children. TCRbeta library construction was performed incorporating unique molecular identifiers. TCRdb redid the calling of the PCR reads with MiXCR, one entry per CDR3 protein. The sample records more than 550,000 distinct CDR3 sequences, 10% being singletons. The starting material was PBMCs from the stem cell graft donor, obtained from the stem cell graft. The origin of the receptors is a human donor who donated a stem cell graft to a child with acute myeloid leukemia.

The table lists this clonotype with a few counts. This chain connects TRBV9 to TRBJ2-5, with D uncertain. The V end was cut by 5 bases, the J end by 0 bases, with 8 bases between. The CDR3 runs to 13 residues. In germline, CDR1 is SGDLS, CDR2 YYNGEE. CDR3 sequence (DNA): TGTGCCAGCAGGAGCCTAGACCAAGAGACCCAGTACTTC. This encodes CASRSLDQETQYF.

In its sample, this clonotype was seen many times. J is TRBJ2-1 and V is TRBV10-3; 11 nucleotides match TRBD1. From germline, CDR1 is ENHRY and CDR2 SYGVKD. CDR3 size: 15 residues. The J segment lost 5 bases and the V segment lost 10 bases, leaving 10 bases of the junction unmatched. CDR3 bases: TGTGCCACTTTACCGGACAGGGGGCCTAACAATGAGCAGTTCTTC. Translating it yields CATLPDRGPNNEQFF.

This clonotype occurred many times. In DNA form, the CDR3 reads TGTGCCAGCAGCCCCCTCCTAGCGGGAGTGGGAACCGGGGAGCTGTTTTTT. Translating it yields CASSPLLAGVGTGELFF. The V gene is TRBV6-1, the J gene TRBJ2-2, with TRBD2 matching 10 bases. With V trimmed by 6 bases and J by 5 bases, 12 bases remained unmatched. CDR3 length: 17 amino acids. Per the germline V gene, CDR1 is MNHNS and CDR2 is SASEGT.

The sample holds many counts of this clonotype. The chain uses TRBV20-1 and TRBJ1-1, with TRBD1 matching over 9 bases. V lost 6 bases and J lost 5; bases outside the gene matches: 10. The V gene's germline CDR1 is DFQATT and CDR2 SNEGSKA (reference sequence). CDR3 length: 14 residues. The CDR3, as DNA: TGCAGTGCCCCTACAGGGGGCGCGAAGACTGAAGCTTTCTTT. It specifies CSAPTGGAKTEAFF.

V usage is TRBV5-6 and J usage is TRBJ1-2; the D is unclear. CDR1 and CDR2 (germline): SGHDT, YYEEEE. Trimming removed 4 bases from V and 2 bases from J, with 15 bases in between. This CDR3 has 15 amino acids. CDR3 sequence reads: CASSLKFIGNYGYTF. DNA for the CDR3: TGTGCCAGCAGCCTCAAGTTTATAGGAAACTATGGCTACACCTTC.

This clonotype was seen ten or more times. This rearrangement joins TRBV12-3 or TRBV12-4 to TRBJ2-7; either TRBD1 or TRBD2 may fit D (5 bases each). V was trimmed by 0 bases and J by 6 bases, leaving 6 bases between them. The CDR3 runs to 12 residues. The CDR3 loop is CASSLAGTEQYF. Written as DNA, the CDR3 is TGTGCCAGCAGTTTAGCCGGGACCGAGCAGTACTTC.

The chain is built from TRBV9 and TRBJ2-3; weak D call: TRBD2 (6 bases). Germline V CDR1 and CDR2: SGDLS, YYNGEE. CDR3 length: 15 amino acids. The V gene lost 0 bases and the J gene lost 4 bases, with 12 bases spanning the gap. CDR3: CASSVVSGSADTQYF. In DNA, the CDR3 is TGTGCCAGCAGCGTAGTTTCCGGGAGCGCAGATACGCAGTATTTT.

This clonotype was observed a handful of times. This chain uses TRBV6-5 with TRBJ1-2, with no clear D. The CDR3 loop spans 14 amino acids. V was cut by 2 bases and J by 2 bases, with 9 bases left in between. Germline V gene lookup returns CDR1 MNHEY and CDR2 SVGAGI. The CDR3 loop reads CASSYADSNYGYTF. In DNA form, the CDR3 reads TGTGCCAGCAGTTACGCGGACTCCAACTATGGCTACACCTTC.

This clonotype was counted a few times. An end of the junction does not agree with germline; a read error may underlie this. The chain recombines TRBV6-2 or TRBV6-3 with TRBJ2-7, with 7 bases fitting TRBD1. This CDR3 comprises 15 residues. Germline V CDR1 and CDR2: MNHEY, SVGEGT. DNA for the CDR3: TGTGCCAGCAGTCGAGGGGACAGTCCCTCCTCCGAGCAGTACTTC. It encodes CASSRGDSPSSEQYF.

In this sample, this clonotype turned up many times. The J gene is TRBJ2-7, the V gene TRBV20-1; 7 nucleotides align to TRBD1. This CDR3 has 12 residues. The germline V gene encodes CDR1 DFQATT and CDR2 SNEGSKA (reference sequence). The junction had 3 bases not matched to a gene; V was cut back by 1 base and J by 6 bases. CDR3: CSARADRFEQYF. The DNA of the CDR3 is TGCAGTGCTAGAGCGGACAGGTTCGAGCAGTACTTC.

This clonotype appeared many times. The chain recombines TRBV3-1 with TRBJ2-7; D is possibly TRBD2 (6 bases). V was trimmed by 0 bases and J by 7 bases, leaving 13 bases between them. The germline V gene encodes CDR1 LGHDT and CDR2 YNNKEL (reference sequence). The length of the CDR3 is 14 residues. The CDR3: CASSQDRGTREQYF. The CDR3 DNA follows: TGTGCCAGCAGCCAAGATCGGGGGACTCGGGAGCAGTACTTC.

The chain employs TRBV4-3 and TRBJ2-7; possible D gene TRBD1, 6 bases. Germline CDR1 reads LGHNA; CDR2 reads YSLEER. The CDR3 extends over 15 amino acids. Trimming removed 0 bases from V and 2 bases from J, with 11 bases in between. CDR3 sequence (DNA): TGCGCCAGCAGCCAAGAGACCAGGGGACCCTACGAGCAGTACTTC. The encoded protein is CASSQETRGPYEQYF.

This chain joins TRBV6-1 and TRBJ2-7, with TRBD2 matching over 7 bases. The germline V gene encodes CDR1 MNHNS and CDR2 SASEGT. This CDR3 comprises 15 residues. Trimming at V came to 5 bases and at J to 3 bases, leaving 10 bases not matched to a gene. This CDR3 is CASSTKSGTLYEQYF. For the CDR3, the DNA is TGTGCCAGCAGTACAAAGAGCGGGACCCTCTACGAGCAGTACTTC.

The rearrangement links TRBV25-1 to TRBJ2-1; the match to TRBD2 covers 8 bases. The CDR3 runs to 16 residues. The germline gives CDR1 MGHDK, CDR2 SYGVNS. V was clipped by 6 bases and J by 9 bases; unmatched bases: 16. As DNA, the CDR3 is TGTGCCAGCAGCGTCGACTTAGCGGGGTCCCTACCTGAGCAGTTCTTC. It is translated as CASSVDLAGSLPEQFF.

This chain joins TRBV6-2 or TRBV6-3 and TRBJ2-5, with D possibly matching TRBD2 (6 bases). This CDR3 is built from 16 residues. V gave up 2 bases and J gave up 3 bases, with 16 bases separating them. The germline CDR1 and CDR2 sequences are MNHEY and SVGEGT. The CDR3 reads CASSYDMLALEETQYF. CDR3 bases: TGTGCCAGCAGTTACGATATGCTAGCGCTGGAAGAGACCCAGTACTTC.

Regarding this clonotype: A much larger clone differs by one base, so this may be a read error. The genes are TRBV7-2 and TRBJ1-5; TRBD1 agrees at 7 bases. Germline loops: CDR1 SGHTA, CDR2 FQGNSA. CDR3 length equals 15 residues. This CDR3 reads CASSPGQEPNHPQHF. The CDR3 nucleotides read TGTGCCAGCAGCCCAGGACAGGAGCCGAATCATCCCCAGCATTTT.

This clonotype was seen many times. This chain connects TRBV20-1 to TRBJ1-4, with TRBD1 matching 10 bases. Germline lookup yields CDR1 DFQATT and CDR2 SNEGSKA (reference sequence). The CDR3 runs to 13 residues. V lost 6 bases to trimming and J lost 7 bases; unmatched junction nucleotides: 5. CDR3 protein: CSAVTGGGEKLFF. CDR3 nucleotides: TGCAGTGCGGTGACAGGGGGCGGTGAAAAACTGTTTTTT.

The J gene is TRBJ1-1, the V gene TRBV19, with TRBD1 as a possible D gene (5 bases). Deletions cut 1 base from V and 0 bases from J, with 12 bases between. Germline CDR1 and CDR2: LNHDA and SQIVND (reference sequence). The CDR3 is 16 residues long. The CDR3 loop reads CASSIGARVMNTEAFF. The CDR3 DNA reads TGTGCCAGTAGTATAGGAGCCAGGGTGATGAACACTGAAGCTTTCTTT.

CDR3 bases: TGTGCCAGCAGTATCCCGACTAGCGGGAGCTACGAGCAGTACTTC. This gives the protein CASSIPTSGSYEQYF. The gene calls are TRBV12-3 or TRBV12-4 and TRBJ2-7; 12 nucleotides match TRBD2. The CDR3 has 15 residues. V was pared by 5 bases and J by 3 bases, with 5 bases of the junction left unmatched.

This sequence joins TRBV5-1 and TRBJ2-5; TRBD2 matches at 13 bases. The CDR3 contains 16 residues. Germline values: CDR1 SGHRS, CDR2 YFSETQ. The trim removed 0 bases at V and 5 bases at J, leaving 4 bases unmatched. The chain's CDR3 is CASSLDPLAGGETQYF. The DNA for the CDR3 is TGCGCCAGCAGCTTGGATCCACTAGCGGGAGGGGAGACCCAGTACTTC.

This clonotype came up many times. The V and J genes are TRBV5-5 and TRBJ1-1; TRBD1 agrees at 8 bases. The CDR3 is 12 amino acids. The trim removed 0 bases at V and 8 bases at J, leaving 0 bases unmatched. Per germline, CDR1 SGHKS and CDR2 YYEKEE (reference sequence). CDR3 in amino acids: CASSLGDREAFF. The CDR3, as DNA: TGTGCCAGCAGCTTGGGGGACAGGGAAGCTTTCTTT.

In its sample, this clonotype was seen many times. V and J are TRBV10-3 and TRBJ2-1; the D call may be TRBD1 or TRBD2 (5 bases each). The germline V gene encodes CDR1 ENHRY and CDR2 SYGVKD. This CDR3 is 14 amino acids long. Trimming removed 7 bases from V and 3 bases from J, with 13 bases in between. The chain's CDR3 is CAINGAENYNEQFF. The CDR3 coding sequence is TGTGCCATCAACGGGGCGGAGAACTACAATGAGCAGTTCTTC.

This clonotype came up many times. The chain combines TRBV20-1 with TRBJ2-3; D may match TRBD1 or TRBD2 (5 bases each). The V gene's germline CDR1 is DFQATT and CDR2 SNEGSKA (reference sequence). The CDR3 runs 15 residues. Trimming left V 0 bases short and J 0 bases short, with 10 bases between. DNA for the CDR3: TGCAGTGCTAGAGATCAGAGGGGCAGCACAGATACGCAGTATTTT. Its translation is CSARDQRGSTDTQYF.

The gene calls are TRBV2 and TRBJ2-7; TRBD1 might be the D (6 bases). Trimming stripped 7 bases from V and 3 bases from J, with 13 bases between. The length of the CDR3 is 13 residues. The germline V gene encodes CDR1 SNHLY and CDR2 FYNNEI. The CDR3 nucleotides read TGTGCCAGCAAGCAGGGGATCGTCTACGAGCAGTACTTC. It yields the protein CASKQGIVYEQYF.

The sample holds a few counts of this clonotype. CDR3 loop: CASSESFGGQNTEAFF. CDR3 DNA: TGTGCCAGCAGTGAGTCTTTTGGGGGACAAAACACTGAAGCTTTCTTT. This chain connects TRBV25-1 to TRBJ1-1, with D possibly being TRBD1 (6 bases). Trimming took 3 bases from V and 2 from J, leaving 16 bases between them. CDR3 length: 16 amino acids. The germline CDR1 and CDR2 sequences are MGHDK and SYGVNS.

The table lists this clonotype with many counts. The chain recombines TRBV29-1 with TRBJ1-4, with no clear D. The germline V gene encodes CDR1 SQVTM and CDR2 ANQGSEA. Between the trimmed V and J ends, which lost 6 bases and 2 bases, there was a span of 13 bases. The CDR3 has 14 amino acids. This CDR3 is CSVGTGNTNEKLFF. The CDR3 nucleotides are TGCAGCGTGGGAACGGGAAATACTAATGAAAAACTGTTTTTT. The full variable domain, its missing parts supplied by reference TRBV29-1 and TRBJ1-4, is SAVISQKPSRDICQRGTSLTIQCQVDSQVTMMFWYRQQPGQSLTLIATANQGSEATYESGFVIDKFPISRPNLTFSTLTVSNMSPEDSSIYLCSVGTGNTNEKLFFGSGTQLSVL.

This clonotype was observed a few times. The V call is TRBV7-6, the J call TRBJ2-7, with 7 bases fitting TRBD2. The CDR3 is made up of 15 amino acids. Germline loops: CDR1 SGHVS, CDR2 FNYEAQ. The trim removed 5 bases at V and 2 bases at J, leaving 9 bases unmatched. The CDR3 reads CASSPLSGLTYEQYF. CDR3 DNA sequence: TGTGCCAGCAGCCCGTTATCGGGACTAACCTACGAGCAGTACTTC.